Each of the 3 T cell receptor beta chains below was sequenced from the same sample in a study of shared clonotypes between healthy human individuals. Measured with immunoSEQ multiplex PCR; TCRdb has only the in-frame clones, and not every one. The sample shows roughly 2,500,000 clones, 93% of them seen only once. The material sequenced was naive CD4+ T cells from PBMCs. Documented subset: CD45RA+ positively selected. These receptors were taken from a young man in good health. Some clones in this sample may be carry-over from other donors' samples.

V gene TRBV7-2 combines with J gene TRBJ1-1; no definite D call. V shed 1 base and J shed 10 bases, with 13 bases lying between them. Germline V gene data show CDR1 as SGHTA and CDR2 as FQGNSA. The CDR3 loop spans 13 amino acids. The CDR3 sequence is CASSLEYSSGAFF. As DNA, the CDR3 is TGTGCCAGCAGCTTAGAGTACAGCAGTGGAGCTTTCTTT. Full variable domain (remainder filled in from reference TRBV7-2 and TRBJ1-1): GAGVSQSPSNKVTEKGKDVELRCDPISGHTALYWYRQSLGQGLEFLIYFQGNSAPDKSGLPSDRFSAERTGGSVSTLTIQRTQQEDSAVYLCASSLEYSSGAFFGQGTRLTVV.

This clone was detected only once. V gene TRBV6-5 combines with J gene TRBJ2-3, with D tentatively TRBD2 (6 bases). The CDR3 consists of 13 residues. Germline V gives CDR1 MNHEY, CDR2 SVGAGI. Trimming removed 4 bases from V and 1 base from J, with 6 bases in between. The CDR3 DNA reads as TGTGCCAGCAGTTCTAGCGGCACAGATACGCAGTATTTT. This sequence encodes CASSSSGTDTQYF.

The rearrangement links TRBV6-5 to TRBJ2-1; D gene unclear. The length of the CDR3 is 15 residues. Germline CDR1 MNHEY, CDR2 SVGAGI. V was pared by 0 bases and J by 7 bases, with 13 bases between. DNA of the CDR3: TGTGCCAGCAGTTACTCGACCGGACCTATTAATGAGCAGTTCTTC. This gives the protein CASSYSTGPINEQFF.